Described below is a single T cell receptor beta chain sequence and its context. PCR amplification relied on 60 Vbeta primers (plus 13 Jbeta primers). This table comes from immunoSEQ multiplex PCR, and its TCRdb copy is limited to in-frame clones, with some not included. The sample carries about 210,000 clones, 82% recorded once. Per the germline V gene, CDR1 is LGHNT and CDR2 is FRNRAP. The CDR3 has 15 amino acids. Trimming stripped 9 bases from V and 0 bases from J, with 16 bases between. This entry is derived from a study of cytomegalovirus exposure and HLA in healthy donors. This TCR was sampled from a man aged 35 to 55 in good health and CMV-seropositive. The sequencing sample was made of PBMCs. This chain links TRBV12-5 with TRBJ2-3; D remains ambiguous. The CDR3, as DNA: TGTGCTAGCACCCAGTTTCGCTCTAGCACAGATACGCAGTATTTT. This encodes CASTQFRSSTDTQYF.